This TCR beta chain appears in the sequencing data of a study of T cell responses to AZD1222 COVID-19 vaccine. Across the whole study: Researchers grouped second doses given at about 4 or about 12 weeks into one pool.

Assay used: immunoSEQ multiplex PCR; TCRdb lists only in-frame clones, some missing. The table lists some 150,000 clones, 70% to 90% of them singletons. The clonotype was recovered from an adult in good health. The material was peripheral blood, obtained on day 0 of AZD1222 vaccination.

The CDR3 sequence: CASSLVGDHSYEQYF. DNA for the CDR3: TGTGCCAGCAGCTTAGTCGGGGATCACTCCTACGAGCAGTACTTC. The genes are TRBV7-9 and TRBJ2-7; D may be TRBD2 (5 bases). Germline loops: CDR1 SEHNR, CDR2 FQNEAQ (reference sequence). Trimming removed 1 base at V and 0 bases at J, with 10 bases between. The CDR3 totals 15 residues.